Listed below are T cell receptor beta chains from one sample, sequenced in a study of metastatic and nonmetastatic thyroid tumors. MiXCR was used by TCRdb to re-call the PCR reads. The table lists over 20,000 clones, about 28% of them singletons, with 12% to 15% in the top ten. Sequenced: tumor tissue. Receptors originate from a male donor with papillary thyroid cancer or a benign thyroid nodule (not recorded which). Some clones in this sample may be carry-over from other donors' samples. CDR3s include the opening cysteine and the closing phenylalanine or tryptophan. A D gene is named only where the DNA matches it firmly. Clone size is shown for a subset of rows, as once, few, many or a class of expanded clone.

d_gene: NA
j_gene: TRBJ2-3
abundance: few
v_gene: TRBV7-2
CDR3nt: TGTGCCAGCAGCTCTGAGCGAGATACGCAGTATTTT
CDR3aa: CASSSERDTQYF

d_gene: NA
j_gene: TRBJ2-5
abundance: many
v_gene: TRBV11-3
CDR3nt: TGTGCCAGCAGCTTAGAGGGAGAGACCCAGTACTTC
CDR3aa: CASSLEGETQYF

d_gene: NA
j_gene: TRBJ1-1
abundance: medium-sized
v_gene: TRBV24-1
CDR3nt: TGTGCCACCAGTGATCTAACTGAAGCTTTCTTT
CDR3aa: CATSDLTEAFF

d_gene: NA
j_gene: TRBJ1-1
abundance: NA
v_gene: TRBV11-2
CDR3nt: TGTGCCATCAGCCGGAGGACGCAGGCCCCCACTGAAGCTTTCTTT
CDR3aa: CAISRRTQAPTEAFF

d_gene: NA
j_gene: TRBJ1-1
abundance: many
v_gene: TRBV7-6
CDR3nt: TGTGCCAGCAGCTCCGAATTGAACACTGAAACTTTCTTT
CDR3aa: CASSSELNTETFF

d_gene: NA
j_gene: TRBJ2-2
abundance: few
v_gene: TRBV2
CDR3nt: TGTGCCAGCACGTCCAGCCGGAACACCGGGGAGCTGTTTTTT
CDR3aa: CASTSSRNTGELFF

d_gene: NA
j_gene: TRBJ1-1
abundance: NA
v_gene: TRBV6-2/TRBV6-3
CDR3nt: TGTGCCAGTATTCCCCCCCGGACCGGGAGAATCACTGAAGCTTTCTTT
CDR3aa: CASIPPRTGRITEAFF

d_gene: NA
j_gene: TRBJ2-5
abundance: NA
v_gene: TRBV7-6
CDR3nt: TGTGCCGGGGGGACAGCCTTGGGGGAGACCCAGTACTTC
CDR3aa: CAGGTALGETQYF

d_gene: NA
j_gene: TRBJ1-1
abundance: few
v_gene: TRBV19
CDR3nt: TGTGCCAGTACCTCACCCCAGGGTAGGGCTGAAGCTTTCTTT
CDR3aa: CASTSPQGRAEAFF

d_gene: TRBD1
j_gene: TRBJ1-2
abundance: NA
v_gene: TRBV29-1
CDR3nt: TGCAGCGTTGAGTCGGGACAGGGGTTCTGGGGCTACACCTTC
CDR3aa: CSVESGQGFWGYTF

d_gene: NA
j_gene: TRBJ1-2
abundance: few
v_gene: TRBV6-4
CDR3nt: TGTGCCAGCAGTCCAGGGAGGGGCGGCTATGGCTACACCTTC
CDR3aa: CASSPGRGGYGYTF

d_gene: NA
j_gene: TRBJ1-2
abundance: few
v_gene: TRBV20-1
CDR3nt: TGCAGTGCTATTAAAGGCAGGGATGACTATGGCTACACCTTC
CDR3aa: CSAIKGRDDYGYTF

d_gene: TRBD2
j_gene: TRBJ2-7
abundance: few
v_gene: TRBV6-1
CDR3nt: TGTGCCAGCAGTTGGGCTAGCGGGACAAGCTACGAGCAGTACTTC
CDR3aa: CASSWASGTSYEQYF

d_gene: TRBD1
j_gene: TRBJ2-7
abundance: NA
v_gene: TRBV6-1
CDR3nt: TGTGCCAGCAGTGATGCACCAGGGACAGGGGGCAACGAGCAGTACTTC
CDR3aa: CASSDAPGTGGNEQYF

d_gene: NA
j_gene: TRBJ1-6
abundance: NA
v_gene: TRBV6-1
CDR3nt: TGTGCCAGCAGTGAAGACACAGGGAATAATTCACCCCTCCACTTT
CDR3aa: CASSEDTGNNSPLHF

d_gene: NA
j_gene: TRBJ1-4
abundance: few
v_gene: TRBV2
CDR3nt: TGTGCCAGCAGTTTAAGGAGACTTAATGAAAAACTGTTTTTT
CDR3aa: CASSLRRLNEKLFF

d_gene: NA
j_gene: TRBJ2-3
abundance: many
v_gene: TRBV9
CDR3nt: TGTGCCAGCAGGGGGGAGACAGATACGCAGTATTTT
CDR3aa: CASRGETDTQYF

d_gene: NA
j_gene: TRBJ2-7
abundance: NA
v_gene: TRBV7-8
CDR3nt: TGTGCTTCCGGCACCTACGAGCAGTACTTC
CDR3aa: CASGTYEQYF

d_gene: TRBD1
j_gene: TRBJ1-2
abundance: NA
v_gene: TRBV19
CDR3nt: TGTGCCAGTAGTGCAGGGGGCGCCGGCTATGGCTACACCTTC
CDR3aa: CASSAGGAGYGYTF